This record concerns one T cell receptor beta chain sequence. Antigen specificity is unknown. cDNA reverse transcribed from extracted RNA served as the sequencing template. Some clones are missing from TCRdb's copy, which holds only in-frame ones; the method was immunoSEQ multiplex PCR. The table shows more than 150,000 clones, with around 55% occurring only once. The data originate from a study of CD8+ T cells in alopecia areata. Study in general: Tofacitinib ran for 6 to 18 months before 6 months off drug. Findings of the study overall: Besides other cells, scalp samples also yield sequences of resident alphabeta T cells from normal skin. TCR sharing across patients was less clear than in mice, possibly HLA-related.

CD4+ and CD8+ T cells were sorted from PBMCs stained for CD3, CD4 and CD8. The TCR sequence derives from a human donor with alopecia areata. The sample consisted of CD8+ T cells sorted from blood, taken at week 0.

The CDR3, as DNA: TGTGCCAGCCATCCCGGGACTAGCGGGGGAACAGATACGCAGTATTTT. Translating gives CASHPGTSGGTDTQYF. The chain recombines TRBV2 with TRBJ2-3, with 14 bases matching TRBD2. Germline V CDR1 and CDR2: SNHLY, FYNNEI. J was trimmed by 3 bases and V by 8 bases; bases with no gene match: 7. The CDR3 is made up of 16 amino acids.